Listed below are T cell receptor beta chains from one sample, sequenced in a study of T cell responses to AZD1222 COVID-19 vaccine. The assay was immunoSEQ multiplex PCR, and TCRdb's table has in-frame clones only and misses some. This table has about 140,000 clones, about 90% appearing once. The sequencing here drew on peripheral blood, taken on day 0 of AZD1222 vaccination. These receptor sequences come from an adult in good health. CDR3s include the opening cysteine and the closing phenylalanine or tryptophan. A D gene is named only where the DNA matches it firmly. Size is stated for part of the rows, as once, few or many counts, or as a class when the clone is expanded.

d_call	v_call	j_call	clone_size	cdr3_aa	cdr3_nt
TRBD2	TRBV7-2	TRBJ2-7	few	CASSSTRTSGNYEQYF	TGTGCCAGCAGCTCGACCCGGACTAGCGGCAACTACGAGCAGTACTTC
-	TRBV6-5	TRBJ1-6	-	CASSPEPQSPLHF	TGTGCCAGCAGCCCGGAGCCCCAATCACCCCTCCACTTT
-	TRBV6-5	TRBJ2-3	-	CASSYGPGQHTDTQYF	TGTGCCAGCAGTTACGGTCCAGGACAACACACAGATACGCAGTATTTT
-	TRBV12-3/TRBV12-4	TRBJ1-2	-	CASSLRTDYGYTF	TGTGCCAGCAGCCTACGGACAGACTATGGCTACACCTTC
-	TRBV28	TRBJ1-4	few	CASTLYGARDEKLFF	TGTGCCAGCACTCTCTACGGGGCGCGTGATGAAAAACTGTTTTTT
-	TRBV27	TRBJ1-5	-	CASSFSYSNQPQHF	TGTGCCAGCAGTTTCAGTTATAGCAATCAGCCCCAGCATTTT
-	TRBV7-2	TRBJ1-2	-	CASSLGTANPYF	TGTGCCAGCAGCTTAGGGACCGCAAATCCCTACTTC
-	TRBV9	TRBJ1-1	-	CASSVGWRGNTEAFF	TGTGCCAGCAGCGTAGGATGGAGGGGCAACACTGAAGCTTTCTTT
-	TRBV7-6	TRBJ1-3	-	CASSPPPPNTIYF	TGTGCCAGCAGCCCCCCCCCGCCGAACACCATATATTTT
-	TRBV6-5	TRBJ1-2	-	CASSLGSGYGYTF	TGTGCCAGCTCTCTCGGGAGCGGCTATGGCTACACCTTC
-	TRBV5-4	TRBJ1-2	-	CASSGGLGLSKNLAGTF	TGTGCCAGCAGCGGCGGACTTGGACTCTCGAAGAACCTCGCGGGTACCTTC
-	TRBV9	TRBJ2-7	-	CASSARDGALSSYEQYF	TGTGCCAGCAGCGCGAGGGATGGGGCCTTAAGCTCCTACGAGCAGTACTTC